This T cell receptor beta chain was profiled in a study of T cells after yellow fever vaccination. UMIs and a universal primer site were added when TCR cDNA was made by 5'RACE template switching. Via MiXCR, TCRdb re-called the 5' RACE reads, giving one row per CDR3 protein. The sample holds some 560,000 distinct CDR3 sequences, roughly a sixth seen once. This clonotype was seen a few times. What it binds is not known. Findings and caveats of the study: Weaker overall, the secondary response nonetheless peaked faster (day 5 versus 15). Re-detected after boosting: most primary clones, almost 98% of CD4 and 80% to 90% of CD8. The CD4 and CD8 compartments had a small share of their clonotypes in common.

The clonotype originates from a man in his late teens or twenties who received the YFV17D yellow fever vaccine. This specimen consisted of PBMCs, obtained 4 to 5 days after the first yellow fever vaccination.

Written as DNA, the CDR3 is TGCGCCAGCAGCTTGGGACGGCTAGCTAACTATGGCTACACCTTC. Its protein is CASSLGRLANYGYTF. This chain connects TRBV5-1 to TRBJ1-2; no reliable D call. Germline V CDR1 and CDR2: SGHRS, YFSETQ. V was pared by 0 bases and J by 0 bases, with 9 bases between. This CDR3 region has 15 residues.